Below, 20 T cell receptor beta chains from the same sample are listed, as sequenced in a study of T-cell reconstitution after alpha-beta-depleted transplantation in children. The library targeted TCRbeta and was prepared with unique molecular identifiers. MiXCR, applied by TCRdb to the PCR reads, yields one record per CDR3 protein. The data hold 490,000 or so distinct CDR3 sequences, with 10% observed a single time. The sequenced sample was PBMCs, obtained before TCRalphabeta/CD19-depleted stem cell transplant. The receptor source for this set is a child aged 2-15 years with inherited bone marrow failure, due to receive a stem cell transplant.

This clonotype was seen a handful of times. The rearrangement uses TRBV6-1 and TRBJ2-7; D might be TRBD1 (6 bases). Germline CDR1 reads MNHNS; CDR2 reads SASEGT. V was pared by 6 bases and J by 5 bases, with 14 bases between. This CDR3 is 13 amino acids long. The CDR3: CASRAGVWDEQYF. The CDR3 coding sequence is TGTGCCAGCAGGGCAGGGGTGTGGGACGAGCAGTACTTC.

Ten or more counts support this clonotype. This CDR3 is CSARGSGRDTGELFF. The CDR3 DNA reads TGCAGTGCTAGAGGGAGCGGGAGGGACACCGGGGAGCTGTTTTTT. V usage is TRBV20-1 and J usage is TRBJ2-2; 10 nucleotides align to TRBD2. Germline V gene data show CDR1 as DFQATT and CDR2 as SNEGSKA (reference sequence). This CDR3 comprises 15 residues. Trimming at V came to 1 base and at J to 3 bases, leaving 2 bases not matched to a gene.

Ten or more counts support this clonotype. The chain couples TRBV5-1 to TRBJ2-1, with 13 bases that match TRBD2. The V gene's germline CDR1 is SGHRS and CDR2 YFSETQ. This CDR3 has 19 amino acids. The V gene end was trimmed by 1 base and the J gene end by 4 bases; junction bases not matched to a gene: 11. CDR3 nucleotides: TGCGCCAGCAGCTTGATCGGACTAGCGGGAGATTCCCTATACAATGAGCAGTTCTTC. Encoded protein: CASSLIGLAGDSLYNEQFF.

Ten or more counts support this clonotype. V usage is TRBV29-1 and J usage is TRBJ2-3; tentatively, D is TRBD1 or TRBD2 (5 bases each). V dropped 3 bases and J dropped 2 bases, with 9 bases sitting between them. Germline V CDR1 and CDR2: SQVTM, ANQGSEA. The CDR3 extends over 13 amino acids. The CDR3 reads CSVDGGLTDTQYF. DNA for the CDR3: TGCAGCGTTGATGGGGGTCTCACAGATACGCAGTATTTT.

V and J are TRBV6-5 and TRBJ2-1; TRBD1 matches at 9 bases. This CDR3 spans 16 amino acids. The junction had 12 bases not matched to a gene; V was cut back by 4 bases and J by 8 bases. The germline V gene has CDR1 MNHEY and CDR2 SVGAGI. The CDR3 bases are TGTGCCAGCAGTTTCCCAGTCGGGACAGGGTGGGATGAGCAGTTCTTC. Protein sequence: CASSFPVGTGWDEQFF.

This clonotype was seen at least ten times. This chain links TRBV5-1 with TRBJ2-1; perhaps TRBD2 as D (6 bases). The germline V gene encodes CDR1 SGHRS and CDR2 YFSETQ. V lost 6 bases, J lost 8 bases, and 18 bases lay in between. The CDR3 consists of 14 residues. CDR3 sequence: CASTDRGGADEQFF. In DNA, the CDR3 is TGCGCCAGCACGGATCGGGGAGGTGCGGATGAGCAGTTCTTC.

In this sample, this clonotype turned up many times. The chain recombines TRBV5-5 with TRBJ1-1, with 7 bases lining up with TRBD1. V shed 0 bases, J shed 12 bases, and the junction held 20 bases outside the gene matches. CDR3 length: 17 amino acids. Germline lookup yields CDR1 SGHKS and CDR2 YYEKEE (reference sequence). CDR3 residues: CASSLGLPLHRGWRSFF. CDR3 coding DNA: TGTGCCAGCAGCTTGGGCCTCCCCCTTCACAGGGGTTGGCGATCTTTCTTT.

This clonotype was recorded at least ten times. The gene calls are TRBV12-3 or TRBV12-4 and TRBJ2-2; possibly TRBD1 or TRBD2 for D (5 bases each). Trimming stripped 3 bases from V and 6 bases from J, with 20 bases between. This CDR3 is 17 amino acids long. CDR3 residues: CASSFGASRGQAGELFF. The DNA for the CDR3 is TGTGCCAGCAGTTTCGGGGCTTCTCGGGGCCAGGCCGGGGAGCTGTTTTTT.

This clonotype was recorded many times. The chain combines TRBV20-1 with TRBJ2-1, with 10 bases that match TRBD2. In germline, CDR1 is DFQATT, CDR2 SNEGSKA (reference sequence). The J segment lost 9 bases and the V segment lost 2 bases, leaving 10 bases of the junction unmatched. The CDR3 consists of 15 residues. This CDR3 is CSARLAPSGSREQFF. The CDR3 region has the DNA TGCAGTGCTAGATTGGCTCCTAGCGGGAGTCGTGAGCAGTTCTTC.

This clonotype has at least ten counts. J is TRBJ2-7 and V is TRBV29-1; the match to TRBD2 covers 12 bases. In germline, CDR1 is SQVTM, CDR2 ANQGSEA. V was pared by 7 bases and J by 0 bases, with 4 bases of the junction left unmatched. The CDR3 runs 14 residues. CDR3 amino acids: CSAQTSGGSYEQYF. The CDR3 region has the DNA TGCAGCGCACAGACTAGCGGGGGCTCCTACGAGCAGTACTTC.

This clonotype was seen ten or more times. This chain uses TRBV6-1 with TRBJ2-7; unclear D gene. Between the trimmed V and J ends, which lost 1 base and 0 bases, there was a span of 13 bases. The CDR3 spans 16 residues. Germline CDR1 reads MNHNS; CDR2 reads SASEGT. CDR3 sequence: CASSEDGFTYSYEQYF. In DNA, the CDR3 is TGTGCCAGCAGTGAAGACGGCTTCACCTACTCCTACGAGCAGTACTTC.

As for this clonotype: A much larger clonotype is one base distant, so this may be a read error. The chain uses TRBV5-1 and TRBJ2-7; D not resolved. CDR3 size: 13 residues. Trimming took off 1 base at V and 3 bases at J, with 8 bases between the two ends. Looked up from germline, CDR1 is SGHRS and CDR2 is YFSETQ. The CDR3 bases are TGCGCCAGCAGCTTGCACACCCACTACGAGCAGTACTTC. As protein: CASSLHTHYEQYF.

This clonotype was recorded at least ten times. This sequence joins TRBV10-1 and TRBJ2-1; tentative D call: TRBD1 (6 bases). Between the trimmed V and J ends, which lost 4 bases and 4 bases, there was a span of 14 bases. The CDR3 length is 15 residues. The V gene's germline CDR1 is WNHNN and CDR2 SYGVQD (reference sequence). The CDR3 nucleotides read TGCGCCAGCAGTGGGTCCGGGACACCTTACAATGAGCAGTTCTTC. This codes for CASSGSGTPYNEQFF.

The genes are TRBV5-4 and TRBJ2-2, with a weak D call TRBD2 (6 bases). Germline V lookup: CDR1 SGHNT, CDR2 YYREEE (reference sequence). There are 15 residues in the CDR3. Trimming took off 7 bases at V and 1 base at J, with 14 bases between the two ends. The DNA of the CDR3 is TGTGCCAGCCTGGGGGGAGAGGGGAACACCGGGGAGCTGTTTTTT. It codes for CASLGGEGNTGELFF.

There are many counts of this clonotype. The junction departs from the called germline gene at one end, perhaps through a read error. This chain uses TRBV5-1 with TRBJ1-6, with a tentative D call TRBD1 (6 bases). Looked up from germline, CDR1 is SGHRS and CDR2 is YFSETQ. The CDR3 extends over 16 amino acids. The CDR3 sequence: CASSLDSQRFNSPLHF. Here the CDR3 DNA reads TGCGCCAGCAGTTTGGACAGTCAGCGGTTTAATTCACCCCTCCACTTT. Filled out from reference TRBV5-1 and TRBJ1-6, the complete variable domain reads KAGVTQTPRYLIKTRGQQVTLSCSPISGHRSVSWYQQTPGQGLQFLFEYFSETQRNKGNFPGRFSGRQFSNSRSEMNVSTLELGDSALYLCASSLDSQRFNSPLHFGNGTRLTVT.

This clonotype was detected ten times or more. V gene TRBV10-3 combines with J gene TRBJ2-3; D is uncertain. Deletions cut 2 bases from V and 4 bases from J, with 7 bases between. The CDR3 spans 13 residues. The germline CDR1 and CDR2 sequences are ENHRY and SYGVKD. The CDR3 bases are TGTGCCATCAGTGAGCAGCCGCCAGATACGCAGTATTTT. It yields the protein CAISEQPPDTQYF.

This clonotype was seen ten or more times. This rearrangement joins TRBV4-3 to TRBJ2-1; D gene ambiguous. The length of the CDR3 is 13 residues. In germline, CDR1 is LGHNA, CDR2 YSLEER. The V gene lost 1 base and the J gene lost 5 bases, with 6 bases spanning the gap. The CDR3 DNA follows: TGCGCCAGCAGCCAAGCGCTGCACAATGAGCAGTTCTTC. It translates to CASSQALHNEQFF.

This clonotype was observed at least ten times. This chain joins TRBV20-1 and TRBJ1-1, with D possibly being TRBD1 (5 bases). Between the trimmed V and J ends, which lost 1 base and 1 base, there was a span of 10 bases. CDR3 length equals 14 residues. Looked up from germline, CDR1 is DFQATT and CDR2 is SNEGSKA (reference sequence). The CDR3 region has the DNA TGCAGTGCTAGAGTCCCAGGGTGGAACACTGAAGCTTTCTTT. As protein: CSARVPGWNTEAFF.

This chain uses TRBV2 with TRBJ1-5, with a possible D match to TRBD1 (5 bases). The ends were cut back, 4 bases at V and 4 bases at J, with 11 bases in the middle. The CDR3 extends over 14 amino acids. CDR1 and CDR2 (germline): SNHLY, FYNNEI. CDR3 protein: CASSVDSLNQPQHF. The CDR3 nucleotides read TGTGCCAGCAGTGTAGACAGTTTGAATCAGCCCCAGCATTTT.

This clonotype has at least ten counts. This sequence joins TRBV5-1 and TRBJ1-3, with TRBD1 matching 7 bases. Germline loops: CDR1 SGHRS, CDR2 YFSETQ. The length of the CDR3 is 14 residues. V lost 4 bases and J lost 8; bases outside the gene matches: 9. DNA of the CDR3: TGCGCCAGCAGCCCGGACAGGAATGCAGACACCATATATTTT. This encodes CASSPDRNADTIYF.